This record covers a single TCR beta chain. V was shortened by 9 bases and J by 0 bases, with 14 bases between the two germline ends. The V gene's germline CDR1 is LNHDA and CDR2 SQIVND (reference sequence). The CDR3 runs 15 residues. Profiling relied on immunoSEQ multiplex PCR, and the TCRdb table lists in-frame clones only, not all of them. The data show over 110,000 clones, roughly 84% seen once. This record comes from a study of blood T cell repertoires in COVID-19. This sequence joins TRBV19 and TRBJ1-4, with D possibly TRBD1 on 5 matching bases. Sequenced: PBMCs or T cells enriched from blood (not recorded which). The clonotype was recovered from a man aged 50-59 years in a cohort exposed to, infected with or recovered from COVID-19 (not recorded which). CDR3: CASSPGVTTNEKLFF. In nucleotides, the CDR3 is TGTGCCAGCTCCCCGGGGGTCACAACTAATGAAAAACTGTTTTTT.